This TCR beta chain was captured by sequencing in a study of blood T cell repertoires in COVID-19. Looking at the study overall: Collection of acute and convalescent COVID-19 samples took place in the United States, Italy and Spain. Sources were T cells, B-cell-depleted T cells, or PBMCs; the material itself was cDNA or gDNA.

The CDR3 consists of 14 residues. V shed 3 bases and J shed 8 bases, with 13 bases lying between them. CDR1 is MNHEY and CDR2 is SMNVEV in the germline V gene (reference sequence). This clone was recorded once. In the original analysis: Amplified reference gene primers provided the basis for estimating nucleated cell counts. Sequenced by immunoSEQ multiplex PCR; TCRdb stores in-frame clones only, minus some. The DNA was the basis for D and trimming; V, J and clone size are from that table. The sample consists of roughly 68,000 clones, approximately 86% of them appearing once. The receptor comes from a man aged 45 to 65 with acute or convalescent COVID-19. The sample consisted of peripheral blood. V usage is TRBV27 and J usage is TRBJ1-4; D might be TRBD1 (5 bases). For the CDR3, the DNA is TGTGCCAGCAGTTTCGGTGGGGCGAGGGAAAAACTGTTTTTT. Translating it yields CASSFGGAREKLFF.